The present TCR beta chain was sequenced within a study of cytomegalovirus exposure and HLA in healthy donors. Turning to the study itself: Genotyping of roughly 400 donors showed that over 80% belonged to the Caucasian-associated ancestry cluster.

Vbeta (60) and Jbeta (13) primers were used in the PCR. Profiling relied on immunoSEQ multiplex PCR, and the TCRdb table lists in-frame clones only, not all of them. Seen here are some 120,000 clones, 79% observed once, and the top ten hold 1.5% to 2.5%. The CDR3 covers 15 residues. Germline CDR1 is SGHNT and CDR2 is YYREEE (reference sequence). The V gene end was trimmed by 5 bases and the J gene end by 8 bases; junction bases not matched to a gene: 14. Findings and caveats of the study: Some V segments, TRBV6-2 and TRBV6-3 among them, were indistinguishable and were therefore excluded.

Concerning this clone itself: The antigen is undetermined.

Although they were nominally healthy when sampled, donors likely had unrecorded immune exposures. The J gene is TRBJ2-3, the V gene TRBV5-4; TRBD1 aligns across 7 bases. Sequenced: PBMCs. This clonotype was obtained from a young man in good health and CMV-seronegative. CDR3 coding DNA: TGTGCCAGCAGATTTCGACAGGGCCCCGCGGGTACGCAGTATTTT. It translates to CASRFRQGPAGTQYF.